One and the same sample provided the 11 T cell receptor beta chains below, sequenced in a study of blood T cell repertoires in COVID-19. The repertoire was sequenced with immunoSEQ multiplex PCR; TCRdb's copy has only in-frame clones and lacks some. The repertoire includes 200,000 to 250,000 clones, 65% to 85% of them detected once, and 5.5% to 7.5% sits in the top ten. Sequences were obtained from PBMCs or T cells enriched from blood (not recorded which). These receptors all come from a woman between 35 and 50 years old who had recovered from COVID-19.

The count of this clone is one. The genes are TRBV5-1 and TRBJ2-1, with TRBD2 matching 12 bases. After removal of 0 bases from V and 5 bases from J, the junction contained 3 bases not matched to a gene. CDR1 SGHRS and CDR2 YFSETQ come from the germline V gene. The CDR3 contains 16 residues. The chain's CDR3 is CASSLASGRAHNEQFF. In DNA, the CDR3 is TGCGCCAGCAGCTTGGCTAGCGGGAGGGCCCACAATGAGCAGTTCTTC. Complete variable domain (other parts from reference TRBV5-1 and TRBJ2-1): KAGVTQTPRYLIKTRGQQVTLSCSPISGHRSVSWYQQTPGQGLQFLFEYFSETQRNKGNFPGRFSGRQFSNSRSEMNVSTLELGDSALYLCASSLASGRAHNEQFFGPGTRLTVL.

The rearrangement joins TRBV12-5 to TRBJ1-1; 12 bases align to TRBD1. V dropped 6 bases and J dropped 0; count of bases not matched to a gene: 8. The CDR3 runs 17 residues. The germline V gene has CDR1 LGHNT and CDR2 FRNRAP. CDR3 bases: TGTGCTAGTGGCTCCGGGACAGGGGGCTCCTTGAACACTGAAGCTTTCTTT. Its protein product is CASGSGTGGSLNTEAFF.

The chain has TRBV20-1 and TRBJ2-5, with D uncertain. The ends were cut back, 6 bases at V and 7 bases at J, with 12 bases in the middle. Germline assignment: CDR1 DFQATT and CDR2 SNEGSKA (reference sequence). This CDR3 is built from 11 residues. CDR3 region: CSATDTATQYF. The CDR3 DNA is TGCAGTGCAACCGACACCGCGACCCAGTACTTC.

This rearrangement joins TRBV19 to TRBJ1-3; 9 bases align to TRBD1. After removal of 5 bases from V and 2 bases from J, the junction contained 7 bases not matched to a gene. The CDR3 is 16 residues long. CDR1 is LNHDA, CDR2 SQIVND, per germline (reference sequence). The CDR3, as DNA: TGTGCCAGTAGTGGCAACAGGGGGCGGGCTGGAAACACCATATATTTT. It translates to CASSGNRGRAGNTIYF.

V is TRBV27 and J is TRBJ1-2, with TRBD1 identical over 9 bases. Germline lookup yields CDR1 MNHEY and CDR2 SMNVEV (reference sequence). The CDR3 contains 15 residues. The ends lost 6 bases at V and 8 bases at J; junction bases unmatched: 13. In DNA, the CDR3 is TGTGCCAGCAGCCCGGACAGGGGCATCTTTCGGGGCTACACCTTC. Encoded protein: CASSPDRGIFRGYTF.

This chain links TRBV28 with TRBJ2-1; D possibly corresponds to TRBD2 (5 bases). This CDR3 spans 13 amino acids. Trimming shortened V by 0 bases and J by 5 bases, and 5 bases separated the two germline ends. The germline V gene has CDR1 MDHEN and CDR2 SYDVKM. The chain's CDR3 is CASSLWRDNEQFF. DNA for the CDR3: TGTGCCAGCAGTTTATGGCGGGACAATGAGCAGTTCTTC.

The chain employs TRBV24-1 and TRBJ2-3, with D tentatively TRBD2 (5 bases). The CDR3 has 12 residues. V was cut by 10 bases and J by 3 bases, with 10 bases left in between. Germline CDR1 is KGHDR and CDR2 is SFDVKD. The CDR3 region is CATGDRTDTQYF. The DNA for the CDR3 is TGTGCCACGGGAGATCGTACAGATACGCAGTATTTT.

The gene calls are TRBV25-1 and TRBJ2-3; D is unclear. The CDR3 extends over 14 amino acids. Per germline, CDR1 MGHDK and CDR2 SYGVNS. Deletions cut 4 bases from V and 6 bases from J, with 14 bases between. CDR3 DNA sequence: TGTGCCAGCAGTGTGACATCGCAGGTGGATACGCAGTATTTT. This encodes CASSVTSQVDTQYF.

The chain joins TRBV19 to TRBJ1-5; 9 bases agree with TRBD1. The CDR3 loop spans 16 amino acids. V shed 6 bases, J shed 6 bases, and the junction held 12 bases outside the gene matches. Germline V gene data show CDR1 as LNHDA and CDR2 as SQIVND (reference sequence). In DNA form, the CDR3 reads TGTGCCAGTAGCCCGATACAGGGGGCGCGGGGTCAGCCCCAGCATTTT. Its translation is CASSPIQGARGQPQHF.

V usage is TRBV30 and J usage is TRBJ1-2, with 10 positions matching TRBD1. The CDR3 covers 13 residues. Germline V gives CDR1 GTSNPN, CDR2 SVGIG (reference sequence). The CDR3 nucleotides are TGTGCGAAGACAGGACAGGGGGAGGGTGGCTACACCTTC. It specifies CAKTGQGEGGYTF.

The chain carries TRBV28 and TRBJ1-2; 8 bases agree with TRBD1. This CDR3 is 14 amino acids long. The J segment lost 5 bases and the V segment lost 5 bases, leaving 7 bases of the junction unmatched. Germline V CDR1 and CDR2: MDHEN, SYDVKM. Written as DNA, the CDR3 is TGTGCCAGCAGTCCAGGGGGCGCGGGGTATGGCTACACCTTC. Residues: CASSPGGAGYGYTF.